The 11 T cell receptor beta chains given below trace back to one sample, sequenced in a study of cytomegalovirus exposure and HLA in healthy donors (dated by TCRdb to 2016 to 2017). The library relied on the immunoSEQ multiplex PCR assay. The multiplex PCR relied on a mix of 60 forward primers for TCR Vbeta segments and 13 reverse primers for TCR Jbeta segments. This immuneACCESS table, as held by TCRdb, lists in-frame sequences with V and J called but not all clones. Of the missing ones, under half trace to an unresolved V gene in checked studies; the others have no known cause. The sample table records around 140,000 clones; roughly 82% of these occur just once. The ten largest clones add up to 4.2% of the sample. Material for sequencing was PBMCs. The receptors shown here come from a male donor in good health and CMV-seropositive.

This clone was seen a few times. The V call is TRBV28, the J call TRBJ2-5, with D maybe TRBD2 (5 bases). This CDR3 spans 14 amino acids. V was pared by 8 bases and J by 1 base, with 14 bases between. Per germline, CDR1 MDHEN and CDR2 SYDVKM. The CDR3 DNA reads TGTGCCAGCTTTACAGCGGAGGTCCAAGAGACCCAGTACTTC. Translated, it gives CASFTAEVQETQYF.

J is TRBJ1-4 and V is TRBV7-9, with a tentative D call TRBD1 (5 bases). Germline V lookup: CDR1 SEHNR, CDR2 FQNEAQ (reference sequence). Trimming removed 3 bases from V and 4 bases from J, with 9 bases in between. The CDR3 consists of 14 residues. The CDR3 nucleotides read TGTGCCAGCAGCTTGACAGCAAATAATGAAAAACTGTTTTTT. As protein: CASSLTANNEKLFF.

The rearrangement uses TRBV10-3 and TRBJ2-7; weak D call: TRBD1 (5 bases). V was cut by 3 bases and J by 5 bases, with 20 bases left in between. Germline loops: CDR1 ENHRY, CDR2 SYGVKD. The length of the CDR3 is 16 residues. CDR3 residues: CAISDPRTQSFNEQYF. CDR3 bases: TGTGCCATCAGTGACCCCCGGACACAAAGTTTTAACGAGCAGTACTTC.

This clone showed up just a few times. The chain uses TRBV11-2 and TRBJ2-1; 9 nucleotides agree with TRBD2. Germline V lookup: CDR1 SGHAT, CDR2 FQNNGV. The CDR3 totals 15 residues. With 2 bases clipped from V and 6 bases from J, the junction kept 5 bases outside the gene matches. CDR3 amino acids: CASSLPGTSSNEQFF. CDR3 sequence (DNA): TGTGCCAGCAGCTTACCCGGGACTAGCAGCAATGAGCAGTTCTTC.

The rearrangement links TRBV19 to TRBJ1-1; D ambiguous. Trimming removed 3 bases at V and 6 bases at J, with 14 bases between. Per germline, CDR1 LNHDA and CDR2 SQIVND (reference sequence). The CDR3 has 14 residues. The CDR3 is CASSISGQAAEAFF. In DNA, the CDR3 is TGTGCCAGTAGTATTAGTGGGCAAGCGGCTGAAGCTTTCTTT.

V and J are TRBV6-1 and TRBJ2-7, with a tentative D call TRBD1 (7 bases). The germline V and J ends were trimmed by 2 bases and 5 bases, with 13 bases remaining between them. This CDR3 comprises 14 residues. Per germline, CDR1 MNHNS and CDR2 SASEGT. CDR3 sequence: CASSEPQGGDEQYF. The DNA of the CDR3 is TGTGCCAGCAGTGAACCCCAGGGGGGAGACGAGCAGTACTTC.

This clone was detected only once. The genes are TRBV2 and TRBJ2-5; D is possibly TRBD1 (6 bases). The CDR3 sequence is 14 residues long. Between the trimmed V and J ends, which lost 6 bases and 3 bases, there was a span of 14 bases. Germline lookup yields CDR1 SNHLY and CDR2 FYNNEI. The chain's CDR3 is CASSASGAEETQYF. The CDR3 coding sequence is TGTGCCAGCAGCGCCTCAGGGGCTGAAGAGACCCAGTACTTC.

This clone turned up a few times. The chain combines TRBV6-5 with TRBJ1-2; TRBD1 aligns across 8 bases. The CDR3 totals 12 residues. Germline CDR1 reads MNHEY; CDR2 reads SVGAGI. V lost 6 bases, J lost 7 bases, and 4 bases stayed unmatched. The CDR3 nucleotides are TGTGCCAGCAGGACAGGGGAAAGTGGCTACACCTTC. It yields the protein CASRTGESGYTF.

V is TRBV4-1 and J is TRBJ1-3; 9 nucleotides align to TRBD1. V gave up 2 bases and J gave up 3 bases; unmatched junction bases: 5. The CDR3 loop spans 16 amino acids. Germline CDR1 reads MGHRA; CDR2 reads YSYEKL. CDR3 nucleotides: TGCGCCAGCAGCCAACTCACAGGGGGCATTGGAAACACCATATATTTT. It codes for CASSQLTGGIGNTIYF.

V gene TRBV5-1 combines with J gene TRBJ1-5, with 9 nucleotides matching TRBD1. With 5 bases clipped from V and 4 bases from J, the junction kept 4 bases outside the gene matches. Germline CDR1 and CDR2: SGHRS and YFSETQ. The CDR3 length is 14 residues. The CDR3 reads CASSSGQGNQPQHF. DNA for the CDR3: TGCGCCAGCAGTTCGGGACAGGGAAATCAGCCCCAGCATTTT.

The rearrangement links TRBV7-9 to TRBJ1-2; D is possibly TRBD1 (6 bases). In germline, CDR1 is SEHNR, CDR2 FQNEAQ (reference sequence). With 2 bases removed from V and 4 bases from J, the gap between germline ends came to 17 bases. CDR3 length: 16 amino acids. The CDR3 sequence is CASSLSPGEGFYGYTF. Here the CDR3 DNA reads TGTGCCAGCAGCTTATCCCCAGGGGAAGGGTTCTATGGCTACACCTTC. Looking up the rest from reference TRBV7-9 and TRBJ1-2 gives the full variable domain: DTGVSQNPRHKITKRGQNVTFRCDPISEHNRLYWYRQTLGQGPEFLTYFQNEAQLEKSRLLSDRFSAERPKGSFSTLEIQRTEQGDSAMYLCASSLSPGEGFYGYTFGSGTRLTVV.